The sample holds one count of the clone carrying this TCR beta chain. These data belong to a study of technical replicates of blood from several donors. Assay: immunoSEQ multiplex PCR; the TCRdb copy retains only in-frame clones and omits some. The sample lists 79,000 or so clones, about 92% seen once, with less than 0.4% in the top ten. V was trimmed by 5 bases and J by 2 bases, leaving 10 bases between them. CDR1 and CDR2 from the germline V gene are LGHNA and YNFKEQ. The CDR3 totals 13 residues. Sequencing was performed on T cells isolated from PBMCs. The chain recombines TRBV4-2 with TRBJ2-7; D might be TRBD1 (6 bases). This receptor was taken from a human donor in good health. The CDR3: CASSEGVAYEQYF. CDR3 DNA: TGTGCCAGCAGCGAGGGGGTAGCCTACGAGCAGTACTTC.